Shown below are 16 T cell receptor beta chains from a single sample sequenced in a study of blood T cells in healthy people across ages. Alongside a J-beta primer mix, a sample-barcoded 5' primer served in a second PCR lasting roughly 6 to 12 cycles. TCRdb re-called the 5' RACE reads through MiXCR, storing one row per CDR3 protein. The data show under 850,000 distinct CDR3 sequences, about 37% seen once. The sample comprised blood. All receptors come from a man aged 18 to 29 in good health.

The rearrangement uses TRBV15 and TRBJ2-3, with 11 bases that match TRBD2. This CDR3 region has 14 residues. Germline loops: CDR1 LNHNV, CDR2 YYDKDF (reference sequence). After removal of 8 bases from V and 1 base from J, the junction contained 2 bases not matched to a gene. CDR3 protein: CATQGLAGTDTQYF. CDR3 coding DNA: TGTGCCACCCAGGGACTAGCGGGCACAGATACGCAGTATTTT.

This clonotype was detected a few times. This chain joins TRBV29-1 and TRBJ2-1, with D maybe TRBD2 (7 bases). Trimming took 6 bases from V and 10 from J, leaving 16 bases between them. In germline, CDR1 is SQVTM, CDR2 ANQGSEA. The CDR3 runs 12 residues. The CDR3 coding sequence is TGCAGCGTAAAGGGGGGGCAAGGAGAGCAGTTCTTC. Protein sequence: CSVKGGQGEQFF.

There are many counts of this clonotype. The J gene is TRBJ2-3, the V gene TRBV28; TRBD1 aligns across 7 bases. J was trimmed by 1 base and V by 5 bases; bases with no gene match: 6. The CDR3 runs 15 residues. Germline-derived CDR1 and CDR2 are MDHEN and SYDVKM. CDR3 residues: CASSPGGQGTDTQYF. The CDR3 DNA follows: TGTGCCAGCAGTCCCGGCGGACAGGGCACAGATACGCAGTATTTT.

The chain employs TRBV10-3 and TRBJ1-4, with unresolved D. The CDR3 has 12 residues. Germline CDR1 ENHRY, CDR2 SYGVKD. V gave up 3 bases and J gave up 12 bases, with 11 bases separating them. In DNA, the CDR3 is TGTGCCATCAGTGACCCTACCGAGCAACTGTTTTTT. This translates into CAISDPTEQLFF.

This clonotype has a handful of counts. V is TRBV5-1 and J is TRBJ1-2; D is unresolved. From germline, CDR1 is SGHRS and CDR2 YFSETQ. V was trimmed by 5 bases and J by 4 bases, leaving 18 bases between them. The CDR3 has 15 residues. The CDR3 is CASRADGDLSYGYTF. CDR3 DNA sequence: TGCGCCAGCAGGGCCGACGGCGACTTAAGCTATGGCTACACCTTC.

Turning to this clonotype: This sequence may be a read error, since a much larger clone differs from it by one base. The chain recombines TRBV12-3 or TRBV12-4 with TRBJ2-1, with D unclear. The CDR3 contains 13 residues. The CDR3 DNA is TGTACCAGCACCCCCAACAGCTACAATGAGCAGTTCTTC. Translation gives CTSTPNSYNEQFF.

This clonotype has only a few counts. This sequence joins TRBV7-9 and TRBJ1-2; weak D call: TRBD1 (5 bases). The CDR3 consists of 14 residues. Germline lookup yields CDR1 SEHNR and CDR2 FQNEAQ (reference sequence). V was trimmed by 3 bases and J by 4 bases, leaving 12 bases between them. CDR3 sequence reads: CASSFGKGPYGYTF. The DNA of the CDR3 is TGTGCCAGCAGCTTTGGGAAGGGACCCTATGGCTACACCTTC.

This chain joins TRBV20-1 and TRBJ1-1; D call uncertain. The germline V and J ends were trimmed by 6 bases and 0 bases, with 17 bases remaining between them. CDR1 is DFQATT, CDR2 SNEGSKA, per germline (reference sequence). The CDR3 has 15 amino acids. The CDR3 region has the DNA TGCAGTGCACCACGGAGGGCCCTCATGAACACTGAAGCTTTCTTT. It is translated as CSAPRRALMNTEAFF.

The rearrangement uses TRBV20-1 and TRBJ1-6; 11 positions agree with TRBD1. J gave up 12 bases and V 0 bases, and 19 bases lay outside the gene matches. Germline V gene lookup returns CDR1 DFQATT and CDR2 SNEGSKA (reference sequence). This CDR3 contains 19 residues. CDR3 nucleotide sequence: TGCAGTGCTAGAGATCCACGGACAGGGGGCTTACCTCCTGTAAAACCCCTCCACTTT. This sequence encodes CSARDPRTGGLPPVKPLHF.

Ten or more counts support this clonotype. CDR3 residues: CASSPSGGDNNEQFF. CDR3 nucleotide sequence: TGTGCCAGCAGCCCTAGCGGGGGGGATAACAATGAGCAGTTCTTC. This chain connects TRBV7-2 to TRBJ2-1; 12 bases are shared with TRBD2. CDR3 size: 15 residues. Germline CDR1 and CDR2: SGHTA and FQGNSA. The J segment lost 5 bases and the V segment lost 5 bases, leaving 4 bases of the junction unmatched.

The chain recombines TRBV7-2 with TRBJ2-4, with D tentatively TRBD1 or TRBD2 (5 bases each). The V gene's germline CDR1 is SGHTA and CDR2 FQGNSA. V lost 5 bases and J lost 3, with 11 bases in between. This CDR3 is 14 amino acids long. The CDR3: CASSVGGGKNIQYF. The CDR3, as DNA: TGTGCCAGCAGCGTTGGGGGTGGCAAAAACATTCAGTACTTC.

The chain has TRBV2 and TRBJ1-2, with D perhaps TRBD1 (6 bases). V lost 5 bases and J lost 4, with 32 bases in between. Per the germline V gene, CDR1 is SNHLY and CDR2 is FYNNEI. The CDR3 has 20 residues. CDR3 loop: CASSPYPRVLQGEVGYGYTF. CDR3 DNA sequence: TGTGCCAGCAGTCCTTACCCCCGCGTCTTACAGGGAGAGGTTGGCTATGGCTACACCTTC.

This clonotype was observed a few times. The gene calls are TRBV5-1 and TRBJ2-1; D is possibly TRBD2 (6 bases). V was shortened by 2 bases and J by 5 bases, with 8 bases between the two germline ends. Germline V lookup: CDR1 SGHRS, CDR2 YFSETQ. The CDR3 spans 13 residues. The CDR3 spells CASSFGGDNEQFF. The CDR3 nucleotides are TGCGCCAGCAGCTTTGGAGGGGACAATGAGCAGTTCTTC. The full variable domain, with the rest looked up from reference TRBV5-1 and TRBJ2-1, is KAGVTQTPRYLIKTRGQQVTLSCSPISGHRSVSWYQQTPGQGLQFLFEYFSETQRNKGNFPGRFSGRQFSNSRSEMNVSTLELGDSALYLCASSFGGDNEQFFGPGTRLTVL.

This chain joins TRBV10-3 and TRBJ2-1; D possibly corresponds to TRBD1 (5 bases). V was shortened by 4 bases and J by 0 bases, with 16 bases between the two germline ends. This CDR3 is 17 amino acids long. CDR1 is ENHRY and CDR2 is SYGVKD in the germline V gene. CDR3 bases: TGTGCCATCAGTGGGTCACAGGCAAGGGGCTCCTACAATGAGCAGTTCTTC. As protein: CAISGSQARGSYNEQFF.

This clonotype was seen a few times. The chain joins TRBV4-1 to TRBJ1-2, with TRBD1 identical over 10 bases. CDR1 is MGHRA and CDR2 is YSYEKL in the germline V gene. The length of the CDR3 is 18 residues. J was trimmed by 0 bases and V by 2 bases; bases with no gene match: 9. The CDR3 DNA is TGCGCCAGCAGCCAAATAGGGGACAGGGGAACCACTAACTATGGCTACACCTTC. Its translation is CASSQIGDRGTTNYGYTF.

This clonotype has a single count. The chain combines TRBV13 with TRBJ1-6; D is perhaps TRBD1 (5 bases). Germline loops: CDR1 PRHDT, CDR2 FYEKMQ (reference sequence). V was cut by 6 bases and J by 7 bases, with 16 bases left in between. The CDR3 sequence is 15 residues long. CDR3 in DNA: TGTGCCAGCAGTGGCCCCGGGGGTTTCAATTCACCCCTCCACTTT. It translates to CASSGPGGFNSPLHF.